The 12 T cell receptor beta chains below come from one sample, sequenced in a study of blood T cells in healthy people across ages. A second PCR of about 7 to 11 cycles used a sample-barcoded 5' primer and a J-beta primer mix. TCRdb passed the 5' RACE reads through MiXCR, listing each CDR3 protein once. The sample has over a million distinct CDR3 sequences; about 40% are singletons. The sample comprised blood. These receptors originate from a young woman in good health.

This chain links TRBV20-1 with TRBJ2-7; D possibly matches TRBD1 or TRBD2 (6 bases each). The V end lost 1 base, the J end lost 3 bases, and 10 bases lay between the germline ends. Germline V lookup: CDR1 DFQATT, CDR2 SNEGSKA (reference sequence). The length of the CDR3 is 13 residues. The CDR3 loop is CSARAGGHYEQYF. The DNA of the CDR3 is TGCAGTGCTAGAGCCGGGGGACACTACGAGCAGTACTTC.

This clonotype was observed once. The chain has TRBV21-1 and TRBJ2-1; the table's D call, TRBD2, has no DNA check behind it. TRBV21-1 is a pseudogene segment. The length of the CDR3 is 18 residues. As DNA, the CDR3 is TGTGCCAGCAGCAAAGGGACTCTGACTAGCGGGAGGAGGAATGAGCAGTTCTTC. Translating gives CASSKGTLTSGRRNEQFF.

This clonotype showed up just a few times. This chain uses TRBV24-1 with TRBJ2-3; no definite D call. With 4 bases removed from V and 2 bases from J, the gap between germline ends came to 3 bases. Germline V gene sequence: CDR1 KGHDR, CDR2 SFDVKD. CDR3 length equals 12 residues. This chain's CDR3 is CATSDSTDTQYF. The CDR3 DNA sequence: TGTGCCACCAGTGACTCCACAGATACGCAGTATTTT.

This chain links TRBV6-6 with TRBJ2-5; no clear D gene. The J call may not be correct, given that the DNA end is closer to TRBJ2-7. This CDR3 spans 15 amino acids. Germline V CDR1 and CDR2: MNHNY, SVGAGI (reference sequence). The CDR3 reads CASSPIETGTYEQYF. In DNA form, the CDR3 reads TGTGCCAGCAGTCCAATCGAAACTGGAACCTACGAGCAGTACTTC.

This clonotype turned up a few times. J is TRBJ2-3 and V is TRBV20-1; D may be TRBD1 or TRBD2 (5 bases each). The V gene's germline CDR1 is DFQATT and CDR2 SNEGSKA (reference sequence). There are 15 residues in the CDR3. The CDR3 protein is CSGVLGVARSDTQYF. The CDR3 DNA sequence: TGCAGCGGTGTATTGGGGGTAGCCCGGTCAGATACGCAGTATTTT.

This sequence joins TRBV6-5 and TRBJ1-5; D is uncertain. Germline V gene lookup returns CDR1 MNHEY and CDR2 SVGAGI. V lost 4 bases and J 4 bases, leaving 8 bases between the germline ends. This CDR3 has 13 amino acids. The CDR3 DNA follows: TGTGCCAGCAGTTGGCAGAAGAATCAGCCCCAGCATTTT. It is translated as CASSWQKNQPQHF.

The chain uses TRBV5-4 and TRBJ2-2, with 7 bases fitting TRBD2. The germline gives CDR1 SGHNT, CDR2 YYREEE (reference sequence). The CDR3 has 16 residues. V trimming: 3 bases; J trimming: 3 bases; junction bases outside the gene matches: 8. CDR3 in DNA: TGTGCCAGCAGCTCCTTAGGGCTAGCGGACACCGGGGAGCTGTTTTTT. Translation gives CASSSLGLADTGELFF.

This clonotype was seen only a few times. The V and J genes are TRBV3-1 and TRBJ2-5; D uncertain. From germline, CDR1 is LGHDT and CDR2 YNNKEL (reference sequence). This CDR3 region has 14 residues. Trimming removed 0 bases from V and 8 bases from J, with 13 bases in between. The CDR3 is CASSQENNLRTQYF. CDR3 DNA sequence: TGTGCCAGCAGCCAAGAGAACAACCTCAGAACCCAGTACTTC.

This clonotype was seen more than once but under ten times. This chain uses TRBV7-2 with TRBJ2-7; maybe TRBD2 (5 bases). The CDR3 sequence is 16 residues long. The germline V gene encodes CDR1 SGHTA and CDR2 FQGNSA. Between the trimmed V and J ends, which lost 5 bases and 3 bases, there was a span of 20 bases. The CDR3 bases are TGTGCCAGCAGCGGGCCAGGTGGAAGCGGAGACTACGAGCAGTACTTC. Translation: CASSGPGGSGDYEQYF.

DNA for the CDR3: TGTGCCAGCAGTAGCGGGAGGCTAATCGAGCAGTACTTC. It codes for CASSSGRLIEQYF. This chain joins TRBV6-2 or TRBV6-3 and TRBJ2-4, with 9 bases fitting TRBD2. The tail of the sequence fits TRBJ2-7 better, so the J call may be wrong. The CDR3 has 13 residues. Germline CDR1 reads MNHEY; CDR2 reads SVGEGT.

The V gene is TRBV13, the J gene TRBJ2-1; weak D call: TRBD2 (6 bases). Deletions cut 5 bases from V and 9 bases from J, with 11 bases between. From germline, CDR1 is PRHDT and CDR2 FYEKMQ (reference sequence). The CDR3 totals 12 residues. The CDR3 region has the DNA TGTGCCAGCAGCCGCGGGGAGACTGAGCAGTTCTTC. Protein product: CASSRGETEQFF. The full variable domain, its missing parts supplied by reference TRBV13 and TRBJ2-1, is AAGVIQSPRHLIKEKRETATLKCYPIPRHDTVYWYQQGPGQDPQFLISFYEKMQSDKGSIPDRFSAQQFSDYHSELNMSSLELGDSALYFCASSRGETEQFFGPGTRLTVL.

This chain joins TRBV7-2 and TRBJ2-5; 10 bases align to TRBD1. In germline, CDR1 is SGHTA, CDR2 FQGNSA. The CDR3 loop spans 12 amino acids. The trim removed 5 bases at V and 13 bases at J, leaving 7 bases unmatched. Here the CDR3 reads CASSHGQGVGYF. The CDR3 bases are TGTGCCAGCAGCCACGGACAGGGGGTAGGGTACTTC.